These 20 T cell receptor beta chains share one sample of origin, sequenced in a study of cytotoxic CD8 clonotypes in ibrutinib-treated CLL. Assay: immunoSEQ multiplex PCR; the TCRdb copy retains only in-frame clones and omits some. The sample has around 310,000 clones; 80% are singletons. Source: PBMCs, taken before ibrutinib treatment. All receptors come from a human donor with chronic lymphocytic leukemia.

The chain has TRBV11-2 and TRBJ2-7; D is ambiguous. Per germline, CDR1 SGHAT and CDR2 FQNNGV. Trimming took off 3 bases at V and 6 bases at J, with 6 bases between the two ends. This CDR3 contains 11 residues. This CDR3 reads CASSLGSEQYF. In DNA form, the CDR3 reads TGTGCCAGCAGCTTGGGGTCCGAGCAGTACTTC.

The chain is built from TRBV5-5 and TRBJ2-7, with 14 bases aligning to TRBD2. The CDR3 runs to 14 residues. Looked up from germline, CDR1 is SGHKS and CDR2 is YYEKEE (reference sequence). V shed 4 bases and J 6 bases; nucleotides not matched to a gene: 3. CDR3 region: CASSRGLAGGEQYF. CDR3 nucleotides: TGTGCCAGCAGCCGCGGACTAGCGGGAGGCGAGCAGTACTTC.

The chain couples TRBV13 to TRBJ2-4, with D tentatively TRBD2 (5 bases). CDR1 and CDR2 from the germline V gene are PRHDT and FYEKMQ (reference sequence). V was pared by 0 bases and J by 3 bases, with 6 bases between. The CDR3 runs to 14 residues. The CDR3 is CASSLGDFKNIQYF. CDR3 sequence (DNA): TGTGCCAGCAGCTTAGGGGACTTCAAAAACATTCAGTACTTC.

This chain links TRBV6-5 with TRBJ1-4; no clear D gene. This CDR3 has 14 amino acids. Germline CDR1 is MNHEY and CDR2 is SVGAGI. Trimming cost V 2 bases and J 0 bases, with 4 bases left between them. The CDR3 DNA follows: TGTGCCAGCAGTTACGGGGCAACTAATGAAAAACTGTTTTTT. Translation: CASSYGATNEKLFF.

The V gene is TRBV4-1, the J gene TRBJ2-5; TRBD2 matches 11 bases. The V and J ends lost 3 bases and 5 bases, in that order; junction bases with no gene match: 5. CDR3 length: 15 amino acids. CDR1 MGHRA and CDR2 YSYEKL come from the germline V gene. CDR3: CASSHLAGGVETQYF. In DNA form, the CDR3 reads TGCGCCAGCAGCCACCTAGCGGGAGGAGTGGAGACCCAGTACTTC.

This clone occurred a few times. This chain links TRBV4-3 with TRBJ2-2; possibly TRBD2 for D (5 bases). This CDR3 spans 15 amino acids. The germline gives CDR1 LGHNA, CDR2 YSLEER. The V end lost 1 base, the J end lost 4 bases, and 10 bases lay between the germline ends. The CDR3 protein is CASSQGPLATGELFF. DNA for the CDR3: TGCGCCAGCAGCCAAGGTCCGCTAGCCACCGGGGAGCTGTTTTTT.

V usage is TRBV6-5 and J usage is TRBJ2-6, with D possibly matching TRBD2 (5 bases). CDR1 MNHEY and CDR2 SVGAGI come from the germline V gene. The CDR3 is 14 amino acids. The V end lost 6 bases, the J end lost 2 bases, and 8 bases lay between the germline ends. Here the CDR3 reads CASREEAGANVLTF. CDR3 nucleotides: TGTGCCAGCAGGGAGGAGGCTGGGGCCAACGTCCTGACTTTC.

The genes are TRBV7-9 and TRBJ1-2, with no clear D. The CDR3 is made up of 12 amino acids. From germline, CDR1 is SEHNR and CDR2 FQNEAQ (reference sequence). The V end was cut by 5 bases, the J end by 8 bases, with 12 bases between. CDR3 amino acids: CASSVSHSGYTF. In DNA, the CDR3 is TGTGCCAGCAGCGTGAGCCATTCCGGCTACACCTTC.

V gene TRBV5-6 combines with J gene TRBJ2-6; possible D gene TRBD2, 5 bases. The CDR3 extends over 12 amino acids. V was pared by 4 bases and J by 8 bases, with 7 bases between. The germline CDR1 and CDR2 sequences are SGHDT and YYEEEE. CDR3 amino acids: CASSPGTNVLTF. CDR3 sequence (DNA): TGTGCCAGCAGCCCCGGGACCAACGTCCTGACTTTC.

This clone was counted between two and nine times. The chain couples TRBV10-1 to TRBJ1-1; no reliable D call. V was trimmed by 0 bases and J by 0 bases, leaving 11 bases between them. The germline V gene has CDR1 WNHNN and CDR2 SYGVQD (reference sequence). The length of the CDR3 is 16 residues. In nucleotides, the CDR3 is TGCGCCAGCAGTGAGTCGAAAAACAGCATGAACACTGAAGCTTTCTTT. Its protein product is CASSESKNSMNTEAFF.

This chain joins TRBV27 and TRBJ2-1, with D hard to call. The CDR3 loop spans 12 amino acids. CDR1 is MNHEY and CDR2 is SMNVEV in the germline V gene (reference sequence). V lost 3 bases, J lost 5 bases, and 5 bases lay in between. The DNA for the CDR3 is TGTGCCAGCAGTTTCCAGAACAATGAGCAGTTCTTC. Its protein product is CASSFQNNEQFF.

The V call is TRBV19, the J call TRBJ2-2, with D unresolved. Germline CDR1 reads LNHDA; CDR2 reads SQIVND (reference sequence). The CDR3 totals 15 residues. The V end was cut by 3 bases, the J end by 1 base, with 9 bases between. CDR3 amino acids: CASSMSPLNTGELFF. In nucleotides, the CDR3 is TGTGCCAGTAGTATGTCACCTTTGAACACCGGGGAGCTGTTTTTT.

The CDR3 coding sequence is TGTGCCAGCAGGACTAGCAGCAACACCGGGGAGCTGTTTTTT. It is translated as CASRTSSNTGELFF. This sequence joins TRBV6-1 and TRBJ2-2, with TRBD2 identical over 7 bases. V shed 6 bases and J 2 bases; nucleotides not matched to a gene: 3. Germline V gene sequence: CDR1 MNHNS, CDR2 SASEGT. The CDR3 consists of 14 residues.

The chain uses TRBV6-5 and TRBJ1-2; D might be TRBD1 (5 bases). CDR3 length equals 15 residues. V dropped 5 bases and J dropped 11 bases, with 24 bases sitting between them. Germline lookup yields CDR1 MNHEY and CDR2 SVGAGI. The DNA of the CDR3 is TGTGCCAGCAGTGGGACGACCGGCGGGAGAATTTCGTACACCTTC. Encoded protein: CASSGTTGGRISYTF.

The chain links TRBV9 to TRBJ2-1, with D maybe TRBD1 (5 bases). The V gene's germline CDR1 is SGDLS and CDR2 YYNGEE. Trimming shortened V by 2 bases and J by 0 bases, and 9 bases separated the two germline ends. This CDR3 is 15 amino acids long. The CDR3 spells CASSVTGLSYNEQFF. For the CDR3, the DNA is TGTGCCAGCAGCGTCACAGGCCTCTCCTACAATGAGCAGTTCTTC.

The sample holds a few counts of this clone. The V and J genes are TRBV27 and TRBJ1-5; D gene ambiguous. The CDR3 contains 13 residues. Germline CDR1 is MNHEY and CDR2 is SMNVEV (reference sequence). Trimming pared 5 bases from V and 3 bases from J, leaving 8 bases between. The CDR3: CASSRVVNQPQHF. CDR3 DNA: TGTGCCAGCAGTAGAGTTGTCAATCAGCCCCAGCATTTT.

This clone was observed a few times. The chain is built from TRBV20-1 and TRBJ1-4; TRBD1 agrees at 7 bases. The CDR3 runs to 10 residues. V was pared by 3 bases and J by 16 bases, with 5 bases of the junction left unmatched. CDR1 DFQATT and CDR2 SNEGSKA come from the germline V gene (reference sequence). The CDR3 coding sequence is TGCAGTGCTAGCGACAGGGTGGGGTTTTTT. Amino acid sequence: CSASDRVGFF.

V is TRBV15 and J is TRBJ2-7; D not certain. Germline values: CDR1 LNHNV, CDR2 YYDKDF (reference sequence). The ends were cut back, 1 base at V and 0 bases at J, with 10 bases in the middle. The CDR3 runs 15 residues. CDR3 in DNA: TGTGCCACCAGCAGAGGAGGTCCGAGCTCCTACGAGCAGTACTTC. Amino acid sequence: CATSRGGPSSYEQYF.

V and J are TRBV10-2 and TRBJ1-3; 9 bases map to TRBD1. This CDR3 comprises 14 residues. Germline CDR1 and CDR2: WSHSY and SAAADI. V trimming: 2 bases; J trimming: 4 bases; junction bases outside the gene matches: 0. Written as DNA, the CDR3 is TGCGCCAGCAGTGAGGGACAGGGGGGAAACACCATATATTTT. As protein: CASSEGQGGNTIYF.

The genes are TRBV30 and TRBJ1-2; D unresolved. In germline, CDR1 is GTSNPN, CDR2 SVGIG (reference sequence). The CDR3 sequence is 14 residues long. The ends were cut back, 4 bases at V and 2 bases at J, with 14 bases in the middle. In DNA form, the CDR3 reads TGTGCCTGGACCTCTGCTGGCGCAAACTATGGCTACACCTTC. Its translation: CAWTSAGANYGYTF.